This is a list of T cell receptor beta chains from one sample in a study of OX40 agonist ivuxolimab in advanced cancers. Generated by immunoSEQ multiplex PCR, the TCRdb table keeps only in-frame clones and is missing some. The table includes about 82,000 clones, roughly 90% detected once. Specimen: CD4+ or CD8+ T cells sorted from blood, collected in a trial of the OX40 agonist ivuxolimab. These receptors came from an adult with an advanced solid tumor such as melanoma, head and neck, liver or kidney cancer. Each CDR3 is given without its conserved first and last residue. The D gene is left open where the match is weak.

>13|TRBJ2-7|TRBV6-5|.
ASSYGSGRSDEQY
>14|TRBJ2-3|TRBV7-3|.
ASSLGADSSTDTQY
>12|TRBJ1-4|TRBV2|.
ASSAGEANEKLF
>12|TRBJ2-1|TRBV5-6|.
ASSLGALAWGQF
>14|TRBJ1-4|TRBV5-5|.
ASSQTPHWSNEKLF
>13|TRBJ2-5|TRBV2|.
ASSDQTGIRGTQY
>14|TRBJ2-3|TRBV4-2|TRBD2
ASSQALAGPTDTQY
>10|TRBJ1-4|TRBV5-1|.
ASSRPGEKLF
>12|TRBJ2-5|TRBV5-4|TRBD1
ASSPRTGDETQY
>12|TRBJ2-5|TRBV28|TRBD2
ASNFGLARETQY
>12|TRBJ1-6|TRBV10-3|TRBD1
AISDGRGSSPLH
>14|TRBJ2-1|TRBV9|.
ASSVDGVWSYNEQF
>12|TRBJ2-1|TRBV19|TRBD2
ASRLLAGSREQF
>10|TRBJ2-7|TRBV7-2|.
ASSPPGHEQY
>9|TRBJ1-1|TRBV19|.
ASNVNTEAF
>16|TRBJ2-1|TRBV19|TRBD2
ASSSGTSGEFSYNEQF
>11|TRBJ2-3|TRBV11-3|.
ASSLDTGDTQY
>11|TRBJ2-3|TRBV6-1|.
ASNQKGSNTQY
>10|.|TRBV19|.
ASSIWGYEQY
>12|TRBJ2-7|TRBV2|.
ASSDSPGIYEQY
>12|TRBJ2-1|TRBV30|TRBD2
AWRRSGGYNEQF
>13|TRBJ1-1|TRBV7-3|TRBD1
ASSTQQGTNTEAF
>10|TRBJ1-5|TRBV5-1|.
ASSLGTGGWH
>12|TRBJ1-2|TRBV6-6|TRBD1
ASSPNRQGYGYT
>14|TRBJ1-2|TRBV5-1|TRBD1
ASSTGQGAVRYGYT
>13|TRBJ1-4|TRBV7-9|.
ASSLTSGFNEKLF
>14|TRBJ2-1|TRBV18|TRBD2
ASSTLAVSSYNEQF
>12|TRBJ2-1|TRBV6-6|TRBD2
ASVRSGGANEQF
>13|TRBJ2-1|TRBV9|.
ASSAGPGGLNEQF
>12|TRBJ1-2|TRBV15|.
ATSRVGGNYGYT
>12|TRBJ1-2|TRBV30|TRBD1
AWSRGTANYGYT
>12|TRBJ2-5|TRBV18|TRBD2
ASAPGGAWETQY
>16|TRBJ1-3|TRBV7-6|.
ASSLVPRTGLSGNTIY
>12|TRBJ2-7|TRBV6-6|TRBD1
ASSYGQGAYEQY
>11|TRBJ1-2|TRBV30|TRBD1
AQMTGSNYGYT
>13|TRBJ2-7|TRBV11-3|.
ASSLGPTTSYEQY
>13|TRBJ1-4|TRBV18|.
ASSPPSGFNEKLF
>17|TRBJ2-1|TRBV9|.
ASSVSSRPTGSSYNEQF
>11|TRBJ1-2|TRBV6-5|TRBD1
ASGTGTNYGYT
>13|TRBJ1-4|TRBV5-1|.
ASSSVAAPNEKLF
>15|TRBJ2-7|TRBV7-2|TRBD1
ASSLAGGGTGAYEQY
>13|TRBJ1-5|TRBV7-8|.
ASSQTGTGLLPQH
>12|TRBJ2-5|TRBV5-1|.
ASSLAVNQETQY
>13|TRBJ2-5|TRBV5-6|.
ASSNSFERAETQY
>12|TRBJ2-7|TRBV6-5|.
ASSVLLGPYEQY
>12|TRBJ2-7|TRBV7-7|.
ASSTGLDSYEQY
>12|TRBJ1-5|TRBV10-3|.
ATARGPGDQPQH
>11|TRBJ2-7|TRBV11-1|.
ASSLRFFNEQY
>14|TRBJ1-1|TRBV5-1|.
ASSLATSTQNTEAF